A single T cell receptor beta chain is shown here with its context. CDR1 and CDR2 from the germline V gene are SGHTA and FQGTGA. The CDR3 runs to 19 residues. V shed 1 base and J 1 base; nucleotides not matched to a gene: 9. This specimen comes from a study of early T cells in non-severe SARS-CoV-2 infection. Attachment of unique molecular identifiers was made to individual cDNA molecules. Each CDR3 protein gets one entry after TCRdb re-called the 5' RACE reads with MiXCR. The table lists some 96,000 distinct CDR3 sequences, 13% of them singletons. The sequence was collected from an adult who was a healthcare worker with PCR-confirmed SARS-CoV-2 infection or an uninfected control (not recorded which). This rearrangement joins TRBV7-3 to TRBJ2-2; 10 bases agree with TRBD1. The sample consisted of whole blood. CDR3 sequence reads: CASSLRTPGQGMNTGELFF. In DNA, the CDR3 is TGTGCCAGCAGCTTAAGGACGCCGGGACAGGGGATGAACACCGGGGAGCTGTTTTTT.